This TCR beta chain originates from a study of control samples from healthy donors and cancer patients. TCRdb's table, derived via immunoSEQ multiplex PCR, lists solely in-frame clones and lacks some. The sample has fewer than 110,000 clones; 80% to 90% are singletons. The CDR3 length is 13 residues. CDR1 is GTSNPN and CDR2 is SVGIG in the germline V gene (reference sequence). Trimming cost V 1 base and J 2 bases, with 5 bases left between them. The V and J genes are TRBV30 and TRBJ2-2; D ambiguous. This sequence was found in a man between 60 and 70 years old with lung cancer. The specimen was PBMCs. The CDR3 DNA is TGTGCCTGGAGTGCACGAAACACCGGGGAGCTGTTTTTT. Its protein product is CAWSARNTGELFF.